This passage covers 7 T cell receptor beta chains from one sample sequenced in a study of blood T cell repertoires in COVID-19. TCRdb's table, derived via immunoSEQ multiplex PCR, lists solely in-frame clones and lacks some. Among 200,000 to 300,000 clones listed, about nine tenths were seen once. Sequencing was done on a sample of peripheral blood. These receptors came from a woman aged 40 to 55 with acute or convalescent COVID-19.

This sequence joins TRBV3-1 (or the pseudogene TRBV3-2) and TRBJ2-3; 12 nucleotides line up with TRBD2. Germline V gene sequence: CDR1 LGHDT, CDR2 YNNKEL (reference sequence). V shed 5 bases and J 0 bases; nucleotides not matched to a gene: 15. CDR3 size: 20 residues. The CDR3 nucleotides read TGTGCCAGCAGCGACCGATGGGGAACTAGCGGGGGGCCTAGCACAGATACGCAGTATTTT. Encoded protein: CASSDRWGTSGGPSTDTQYF.

The chain links TRBV5-1 to TRBJ1-1, with 9 bases aligning to TRBD1. Germline CDR1 SGHRS, CDR2 YFSETQ. The CDR3 totals 14 residues. V gave up 4 bases and J gave up 5 bases; unmatched junction bases: 6. CDR3 region: CASSRTTGGTEAFF. CDR3 DNA: TGCGCCAGCAGCAGGACGACAGGGGGTACTGAAGCTTTCTTT.

This rearrangement joins TRBV15 to TRBJ2-2; D possibly corresponds to TRBD1 (5 bases). CDR1 is LNHNV and CDR2 is YYDKDF in the germline V gene (reference sequence). V lost 1 base, J lost 3 bases, and 6 bases lay in between. CDR3 length: 14 residues. The CDR3 here is CATSRVRDTGELFF. The CDR3 nucleotides read TGTGCCACCAGCAGAGTCAGGGACACCGGGGAGCTGTTTTTT. Full variable domain (missing parts from reference TRBV15 and TRBJ2-2): DAMVIQNPRYQVTQFGKPVTLSCSQTLNHNVMYWYQQKSSQAPKLLFHYYDKDFNNEADTPDNFQSRRPNTSFCFLDIRSPGLGDTAMYLCATSRVRDTGELFFGEGSRLTVL.

The CDR3 nucleotides read TGTGCCAGCAGCTTATACTCCCCGGGGGGAGACATTCAGTACTTC. It encodes CASSLYSPGGDIQYF. This chain uses TRBV7-2 with TRBJ2-4, with TRBD2 identical over 7 bases. Germline assignment: CDR1 SGHTA and CDR2 FQGNSA. Trimming cost V 2 bases and J 8 bases; bases outside gene matches: 9. The CDR3 is made up of 15 amino acids.

This sequence joins TRBV7-2 and TRBJ2-5; 11 nucleotides line up with TRBD2. J lost 5 bases, V lost 1 base, and 12 bases had no gene match. The CDR3 has 18 amino acids. CDR1 and CDR2 from the germline V gene are SGHTA and FQGNSA. The CDR3 spells CASSLVLAGGGREETQYF. The CDR3 DNA follows: TGTGCCAGCAGCTTAGTTCTAGCGGGGGGAGGACGGGAGGAGACCCAGTACTTC. Filled out from reference TRBV7-2 and TRBJ2-5, the complete variable domain reads GAGVSQSPSNKVTEKGKDVELRCDPISGHTALYWYRQSLGQGLEFLIYFQGNSAPDKSGLPSDRFSAERTGGSVSTLTIQRTQQEDSAVYLCASSLVLAGGGREETQYFGPGTRLLVL.

The V and J genes are TRBV21-1 and TRBJ1-3; the D segment call TRBD1 is taken from the table without a DNA check. TRBV21-1 is marked as a pseudogene. This CDR3 contains 14 residues. The CDR3 loop is CASTGVTSGNTIYF. In DNA, the CDR3 is TGTGCCAGCACAGGGGTGACCTCTGGAAACACCATATATTTT.

J is TRBJ1-2 and V is TRBV28; TRBD1 aligns across 9 bases. This CDR3 comprises 15 residues. V lost 2 bases to trimming and J lost 7 bases; unmatched junction nucleotides: 8. Germline-derived CDR1 and CDR2 are MDHEN and SYDVKM. CDR3 in DNA: TGTGCCAGCAGTTTAGGTAGACAGGGGGGTTCTGGCTACACCTTC. Encoded protein: CASSLGRQGGSGYTF.